This T cell receptor beta chain was identified in a study of cytomegalovirus exposure and HLA in healthy donors. Germline V gene lookup returns CDR1 SEHNR and CDR2 FQNEAQ (reference sequence). V lost 4 bases and J 1 base, leaving 13 bases between the germline ends. This CDR3 has 15 residues. A few counts support this clone. Its antigen is not identified. Study conclusions and caveats: It was assumed in the presence/absence analyses that sequencing depth was roughly uniform across donors.

60 Vbeta and 13 Jbeta primers were used in PCR. Profiling relied on immunoSEQ multiplex PCR, and the TCRdb table lists in-frame clones only, not all of them. The sample has 100,000 to 120,000 clones; approximately 82% are singletons. The TCR originated in a man aged 25-40 years in good health and CMV-seropositive. Material: PBMCs. The chain links TRBV7-9 to TRBJ1-1; D possibly corresponds to TRBD1 (5 bases). The CDR3 here is CASSSALGGNTEAFF. CDR3 DNA sequence: TGTGCCAGCAGCTCTGCCTTGGGGGGGAACACTGAAGCTTTCTTT.